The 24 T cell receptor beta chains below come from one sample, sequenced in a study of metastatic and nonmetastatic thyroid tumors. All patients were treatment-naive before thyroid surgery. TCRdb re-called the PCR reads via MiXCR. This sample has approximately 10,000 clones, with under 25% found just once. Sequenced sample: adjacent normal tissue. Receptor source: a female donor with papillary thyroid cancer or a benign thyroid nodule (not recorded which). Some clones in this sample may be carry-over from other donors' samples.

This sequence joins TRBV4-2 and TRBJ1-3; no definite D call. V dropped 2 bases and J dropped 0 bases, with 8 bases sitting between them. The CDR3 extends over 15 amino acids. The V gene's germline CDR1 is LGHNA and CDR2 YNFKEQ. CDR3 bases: TGTGCCAGCAGCCAATTAGGTTACTCTGGAAACACCATATATTTT. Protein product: CASSQLGYSGNTIYF.

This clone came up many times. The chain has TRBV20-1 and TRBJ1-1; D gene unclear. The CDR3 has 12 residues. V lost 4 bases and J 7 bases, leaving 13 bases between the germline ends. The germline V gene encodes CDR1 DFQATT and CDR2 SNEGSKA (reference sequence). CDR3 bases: TGCAGTGCTATCCCCGCTGAGGGTGAAGCTTTCTTT. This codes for CSAIPAEGEAFF.

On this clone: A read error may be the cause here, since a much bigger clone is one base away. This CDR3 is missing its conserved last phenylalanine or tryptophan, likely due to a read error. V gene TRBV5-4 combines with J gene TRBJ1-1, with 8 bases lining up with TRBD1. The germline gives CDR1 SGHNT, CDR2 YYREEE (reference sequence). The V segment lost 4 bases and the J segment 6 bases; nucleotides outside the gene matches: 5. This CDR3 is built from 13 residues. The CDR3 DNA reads TGTGCCAGCAGCGGATACAGGGGGTCTGAAGCTTTCTTG. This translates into CASSGYRGSEAFL.

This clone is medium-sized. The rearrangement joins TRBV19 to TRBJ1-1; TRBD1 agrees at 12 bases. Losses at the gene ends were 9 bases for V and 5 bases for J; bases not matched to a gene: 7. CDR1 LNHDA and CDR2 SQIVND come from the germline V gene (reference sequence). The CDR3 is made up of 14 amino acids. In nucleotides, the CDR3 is TGTGCCAGCTGGGACAGGGGGCAGGGTACTGAAGCTTTCTTT. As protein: CASWDRGQGTEAFF.

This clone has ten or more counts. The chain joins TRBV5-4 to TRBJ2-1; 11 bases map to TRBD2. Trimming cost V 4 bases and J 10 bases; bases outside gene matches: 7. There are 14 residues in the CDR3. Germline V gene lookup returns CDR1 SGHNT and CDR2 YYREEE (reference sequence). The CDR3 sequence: CASSPGPSGREQFF. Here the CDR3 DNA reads TGTGCCAGCAGCCCGGGACCTAGCGGGAGGGAGCAGTTCTTC. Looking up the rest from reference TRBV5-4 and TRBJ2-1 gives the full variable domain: ETGVTQSPTHLIKTRGQQVTLRCSSQSGHNTVSWYQQALGQGPQFIFQYYREEENGRGNFPPRFSGLQFPNYSSELNVNALELDDSALYLCASSPGPSGREQFFGPGTRLTVL.

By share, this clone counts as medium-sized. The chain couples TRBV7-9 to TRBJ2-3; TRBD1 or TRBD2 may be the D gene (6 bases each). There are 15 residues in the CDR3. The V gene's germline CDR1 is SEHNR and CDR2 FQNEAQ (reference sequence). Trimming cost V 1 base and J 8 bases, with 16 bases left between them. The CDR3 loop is CASSLEGTGAGTQYF. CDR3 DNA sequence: TGTGCCAGCAGCTTAGAGGGTACGGGGGCGGGTACGCAGTATTTT.

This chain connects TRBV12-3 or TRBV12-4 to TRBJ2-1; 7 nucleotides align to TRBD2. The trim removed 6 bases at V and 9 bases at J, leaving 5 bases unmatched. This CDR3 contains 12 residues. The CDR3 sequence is CASRERGVEQFF. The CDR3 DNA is TGTGCCAGCAGGGAACGGGGGGTTGAGCAGTTCTTC.

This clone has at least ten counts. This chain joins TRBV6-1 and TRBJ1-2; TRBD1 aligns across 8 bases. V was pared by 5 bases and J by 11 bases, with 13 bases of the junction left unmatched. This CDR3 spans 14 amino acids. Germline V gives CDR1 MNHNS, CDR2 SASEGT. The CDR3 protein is CASSPSAGGARYTF. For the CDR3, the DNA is TGTGCCAGCAGTCCCTCCGCAGGGGGCGCGCGGTACACCTTC.

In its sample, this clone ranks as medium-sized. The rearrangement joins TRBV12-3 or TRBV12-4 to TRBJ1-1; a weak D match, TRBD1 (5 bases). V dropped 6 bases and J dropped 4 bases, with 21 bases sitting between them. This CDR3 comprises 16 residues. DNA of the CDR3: TGTGCCAGCAGCCGGACCGGAGGGGCAAGGACCACTGAAGCTTTCTTT. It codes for CASSRTGGARTTEAFF.

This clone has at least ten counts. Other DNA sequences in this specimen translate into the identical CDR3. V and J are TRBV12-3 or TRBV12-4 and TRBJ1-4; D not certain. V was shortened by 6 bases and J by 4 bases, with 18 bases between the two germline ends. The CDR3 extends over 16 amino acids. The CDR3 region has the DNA TGTGCCAGCAGCCTCTTCCTTGGACTGCTTAATGAAAAACTGTTTTTT. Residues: CASSLFLGLLNEKLFF.

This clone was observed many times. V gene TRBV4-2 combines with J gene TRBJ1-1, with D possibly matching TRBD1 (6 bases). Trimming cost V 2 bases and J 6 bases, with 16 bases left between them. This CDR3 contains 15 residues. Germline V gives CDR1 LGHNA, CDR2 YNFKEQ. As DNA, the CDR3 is TGTGCCAGCAGCCAAATTTTACAGGGTAACGCTGAAGCTTTCTTT. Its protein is CASSQILQGNAEAFF.

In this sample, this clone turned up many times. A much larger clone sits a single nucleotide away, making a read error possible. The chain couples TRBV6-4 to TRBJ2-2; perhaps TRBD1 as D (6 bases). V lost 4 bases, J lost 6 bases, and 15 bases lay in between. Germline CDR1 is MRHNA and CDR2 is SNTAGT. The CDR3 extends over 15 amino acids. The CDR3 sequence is CASSAQGRGPGELFF. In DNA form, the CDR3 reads TGTGCCAGCAGTGCACAGGGTCGGGGACCCGGGGAGCTGTTTTTT.

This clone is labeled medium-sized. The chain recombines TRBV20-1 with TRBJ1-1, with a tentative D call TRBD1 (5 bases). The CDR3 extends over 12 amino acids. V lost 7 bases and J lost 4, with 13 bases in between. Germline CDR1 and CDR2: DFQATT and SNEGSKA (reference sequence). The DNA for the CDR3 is TGCAGTGTCAATCAGGGACGCACTGAAGCTTTCTTT. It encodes CSVNQGRTEAFF.

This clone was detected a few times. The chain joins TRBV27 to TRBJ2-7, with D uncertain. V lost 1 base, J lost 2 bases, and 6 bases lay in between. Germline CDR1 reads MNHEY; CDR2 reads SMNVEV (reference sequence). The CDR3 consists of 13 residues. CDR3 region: CASSLLNPYEQYF. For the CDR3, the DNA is TGTGCCAGCAGTTTATTGAATCCCTACGAGCAGTACTTC.

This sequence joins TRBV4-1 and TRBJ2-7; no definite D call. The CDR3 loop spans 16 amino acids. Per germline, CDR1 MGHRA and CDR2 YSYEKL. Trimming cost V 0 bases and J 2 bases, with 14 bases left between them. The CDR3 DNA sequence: TGCGCCAGCAGCCAAGATGTAACGAGAGGCCCCTACGAGCAGTACTTC. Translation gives CASSQDVTRGPYEQYF.

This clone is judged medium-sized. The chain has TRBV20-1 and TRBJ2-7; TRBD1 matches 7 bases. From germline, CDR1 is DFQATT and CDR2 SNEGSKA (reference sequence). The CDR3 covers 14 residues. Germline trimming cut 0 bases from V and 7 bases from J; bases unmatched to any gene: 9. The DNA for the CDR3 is TGCAGTGCTAGAGAAGGGACAGCGAAAGAGGAGCAGTACTTC. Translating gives CSAREGTAKEEQYF.

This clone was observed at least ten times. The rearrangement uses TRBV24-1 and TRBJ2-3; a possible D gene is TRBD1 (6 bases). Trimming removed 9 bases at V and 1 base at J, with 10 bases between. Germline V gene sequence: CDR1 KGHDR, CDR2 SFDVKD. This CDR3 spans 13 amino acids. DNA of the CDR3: TGTGCCACCGGGGACACAGGCACAGATACGCAGTATTTT. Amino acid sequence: CATGDTGTDTQYF.

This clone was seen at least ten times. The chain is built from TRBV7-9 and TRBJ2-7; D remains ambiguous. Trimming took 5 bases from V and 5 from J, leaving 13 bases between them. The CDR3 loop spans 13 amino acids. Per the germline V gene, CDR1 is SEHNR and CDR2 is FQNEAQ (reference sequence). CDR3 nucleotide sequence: TGTGCCAGCAGCGGAGATCGACCCCACGAGCAGTACTTC. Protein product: CASSGDRPHEQYF.

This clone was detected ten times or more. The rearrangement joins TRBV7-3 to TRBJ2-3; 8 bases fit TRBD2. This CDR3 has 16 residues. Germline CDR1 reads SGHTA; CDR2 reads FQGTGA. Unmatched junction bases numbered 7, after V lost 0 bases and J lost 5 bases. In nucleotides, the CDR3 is TGTGCCAGCAGCTTAACGGGACGGGGGGGCGAAGATACGCAGTATTTT. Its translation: CASSLTGRGGEDTQYF.

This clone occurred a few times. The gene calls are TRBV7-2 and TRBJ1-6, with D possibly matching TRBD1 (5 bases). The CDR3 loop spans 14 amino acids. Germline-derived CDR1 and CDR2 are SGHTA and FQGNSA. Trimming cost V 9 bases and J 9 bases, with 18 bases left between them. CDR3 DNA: TGTGCCAGTAGCCTCACATACAGGACTTCACCCCTCCACTTT. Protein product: CASSLTYRTSPLHF.

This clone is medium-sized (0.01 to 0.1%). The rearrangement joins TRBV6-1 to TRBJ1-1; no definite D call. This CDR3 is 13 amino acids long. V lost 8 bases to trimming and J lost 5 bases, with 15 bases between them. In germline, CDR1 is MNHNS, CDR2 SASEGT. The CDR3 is CASGRRSRTEAFF. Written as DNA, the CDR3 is TGTGCCAGCGGGAGAAGGTCGAGGACTGAAGCTTTCTTT.

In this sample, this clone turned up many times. CDR3 nucleotide sequence: TGTGCCAGCAGCTTAAGCGGGTGGGGGCAGTTCTTC. This sequence encodes CASSLSGWGQFF. J is TRBJ2-1 and V is TRBV11-2; tentatively, D is TRBD2 (6 bases). The CDR3 runs 12 residues. Germline CDR1 is SGHAT and CDR2 is FQNNGV. The V end lost 2 bases, the J end lost 12 bases, and 11 bases lay between the germline ends.

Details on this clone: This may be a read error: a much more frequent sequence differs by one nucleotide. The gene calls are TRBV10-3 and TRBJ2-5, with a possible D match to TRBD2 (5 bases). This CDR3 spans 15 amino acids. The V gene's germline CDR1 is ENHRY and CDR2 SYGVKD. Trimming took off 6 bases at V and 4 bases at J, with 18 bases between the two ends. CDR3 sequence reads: CAIRPSGWELETQYF. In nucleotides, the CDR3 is TGTGCCATCAGGCCCTCCGGTTGGGAGCTAGAGACCCAGTACTTC.

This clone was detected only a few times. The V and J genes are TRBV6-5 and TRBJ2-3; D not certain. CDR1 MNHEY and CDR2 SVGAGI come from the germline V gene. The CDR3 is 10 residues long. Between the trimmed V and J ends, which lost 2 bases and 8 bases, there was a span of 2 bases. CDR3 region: CASSYGTQYF. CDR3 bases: TGTGCCAGCAGTTACGGTACGCAGTATTTT.